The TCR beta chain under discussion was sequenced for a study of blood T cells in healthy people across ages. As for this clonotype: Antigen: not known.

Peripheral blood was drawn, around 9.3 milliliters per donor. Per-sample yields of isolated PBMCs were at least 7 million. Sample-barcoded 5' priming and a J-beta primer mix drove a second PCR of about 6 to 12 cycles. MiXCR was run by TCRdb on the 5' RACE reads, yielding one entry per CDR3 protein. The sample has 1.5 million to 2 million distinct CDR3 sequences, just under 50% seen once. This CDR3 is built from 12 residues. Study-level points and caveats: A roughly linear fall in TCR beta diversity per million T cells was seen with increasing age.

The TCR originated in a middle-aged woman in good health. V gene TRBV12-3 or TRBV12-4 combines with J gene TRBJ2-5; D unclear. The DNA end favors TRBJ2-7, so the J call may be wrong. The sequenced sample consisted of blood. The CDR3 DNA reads TGTGCCAGCGGCTGGCCAGGACACGAGCAGTACTTC. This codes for CASGWPGHEQYF.